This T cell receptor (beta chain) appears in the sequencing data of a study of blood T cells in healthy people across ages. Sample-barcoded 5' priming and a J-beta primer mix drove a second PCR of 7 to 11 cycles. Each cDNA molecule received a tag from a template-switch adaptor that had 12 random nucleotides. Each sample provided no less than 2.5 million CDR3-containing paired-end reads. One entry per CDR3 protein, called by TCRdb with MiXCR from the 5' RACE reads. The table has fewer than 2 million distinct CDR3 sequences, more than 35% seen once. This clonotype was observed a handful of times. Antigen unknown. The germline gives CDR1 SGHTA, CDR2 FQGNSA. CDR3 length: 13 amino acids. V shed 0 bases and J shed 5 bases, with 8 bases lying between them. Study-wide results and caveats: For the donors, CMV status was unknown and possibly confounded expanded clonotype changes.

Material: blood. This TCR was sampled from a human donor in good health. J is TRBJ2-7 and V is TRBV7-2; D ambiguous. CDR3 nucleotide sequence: TGTGCCAGCAGCTTAGCGAGAGCGAACGAGCAGTACTTC. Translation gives CASSLARANEQYF.